This TCR gamma chain was documented in a study of gamma-delta chains in newborns, infants, children. About the research overall: Polyclonal expansion of innate γδ T cells after birth follows microbial exposure.

This clone was seen just once. Germline V gene sequence: CDR1 VENAVY, CDR2 YDSYNSRV. Trimming cost V 2 bases and J 4 bases; bases outside gene matches: 7. The CDR3 has 15 amino acids. TCRdb re-called the reads using CATT. The data show about 660 gamma-chain clones, 39% seen once. Specimen: blood. The chain employs TRGV8 and TRGJP1. TCRdb does not report a J gene; here it was assigned by matching the DNA to germline references. The sequence was obtained from a child who was a newborn, infant or young child, either healthy, febrile or measles-vaccinated (not recorded which). For the CDR3, the DNA is TGTGCCACCTGGGATACACATGGCACTGGTTGGTTCAAGATATTT. This gives the protein CATWDTHGTGWFKIF.